This TCR beta chain appears in the sequencing data of a study of shared clonotypes between healthy human individuals. V dropped 0 bases and J dropped 5; count of bases not matched to a gene: 7. CDR1 is SGHTA, CDR2 FQGTGA, per germline. There are 16 residues in the CDR3. The table came from immunoSEQ multiplex PCR; TCRdb's copy has only in-frame clones and leaves some out. In the table there are approximately 2.1 million clones, 93% of which are singletons. HIV-negative, healthy adults without recent acute infections or vaccinations were the donors. This TCR derives from a man aged 18 to 30 in good health. Some clones in this sample may be carry-over from other donors' samples. The V call is TRBV7-3, the J call TRBJ1-1; 9 nucleotides line up with TRBD1. Source material: naive CD4+ T cells from PBMCs. Subset given: CD45RA+ positively selected. The CDR3 loop is CASSLTGTGLGTEAFF. The DNA of the CDR3 is TGTGCCAGCAGCTTAACAGGGACAGGGCTGGGAACTGAAGCTTTCTTT.